Reported below is one T cell receptor beta chain. Antigen specificity is unknown. Germline V gives CDR1 SGHTA, CDR2 FQGTGA. The CDR3 is 13 amino acids. This entry comes from a study of CXCR3-negative and CXCR3-positive naive CD8 T cells. Regarding the study as a whole: In naive cells, CXCR3-negative and CXCR3-positive subsets had similar TRBV-TRBJ usage; memory cells differed. After cryopreservation, CXCR3 expression dropped partially; most assays used fresh PBMCs. CXCR3-positive naive cells had more hydrophobic TRB CDR3s than CXCR3-negative naive cells.

In preparing the TRB cDNA libraries, 5' RACE with UMI labels was used. TCRdb reworked the 5' RACE reads into one entry per CDR3 protein, no DNA. The sample features approximately 140,000 distinct CDR3 sequences, with about 0.3% in its top ten. Sequencing was done on a sample of naive CXCR3+ CD8+ T cells from blood. Subset here: CD45RO-CCR7+CD27+CD95- naive CD8+ T cells expressing CXCR3 (TNR3+). The chain carries TRBV7-3 and TRBJ2-1. The receptor was isolated from a human donor in good health. Some clones in this sample may be carry-over from other donors' samples. The CDR3 loop reads CASSYEPNNEQFF.